This passage covers 25 T cell receptor beta chains from one sample sequenced in a study of OX40 agonist ivuxolimab in advanced cancers. Using immunoSEQ multiplex PCR, the repertoire was profiled, and TCRdb retains in-frame clones only, with some absent. The sample has approximately 92,000 clones, approximately 84% seen once. The sample consisted of CD4+ or CD8+ T cells sorted from blood, taken in a trial of the OX40 agonist ivuxolimab. These receptors originate from an adult with an advanced solid tumor such as melanoma, head and neck, liver or kidney cancer.

The gene calls are TRBV4-2 and TRBJ1-2; 12 positions match TRBD1. The CDR3 consists of 15 residues. CDR1 is LGHNA and CDR2 is YNFKEQ in the germline V gene. The ends lost 3 bases at V and 4 bases at J; junction bases unmatched: 3. CDR3 sequence reads: CASSQGTGGSYGYTF. DNA of the CDR3: TGTGCCAGCAGCCAGGGGACAGGGGGCTCCTATGGCTACACCTTC.

The chain couples TRBV4-3 to TRBJ1-1; D is uncertain. This CDR3 comprises 16 residues. Germline CDR1 and CDR2: LGHNA and YSLEER. Trimming removed 2 bases at V and 1 base at J, with 14 bases between. CDR3 bases: TGCGCCAGCAGCCAAAGAAACCCACCCCCGAACACTGAAGCTTTCTTT. It encodes CASSQRNPPPNTEAFF.

The chain couples TRBV18 to TRBJ1-2; tentatively, D is TRBD1 (5 bases). The CDR3 is 14 amino acids. The V gene lost 3 bases and the J gene lost 3 bases, with 11 bases spanning the gap. The germline CDR1 and CDR2 sequences are KGHSH and LQKENI. The CDR3 loop is CASSPGDGYYGYTF. DNA of the CDR3: TGTGCCAGCTCACCCGGGGACGGCTACTATGGCTACACCTTC.

The CDR3 loop is CASSDEISYNSPLHF. The CDR3 DNA reads as TGTGCCAGTAGTGATGAGATCTCCTATAATTCACCCCTCCACTTT. The chain links TRBV19 to TRBJ1-6; D gene ambiguous. This CDR3 has 15 amino acids. V was shortened by 5 bases and J by 0 bases, with 8 bases between the two germline ends. Germline V gene lookup returns CDR1 LNHDA and CDR2 SQIVND (reference sequence).

The genes are TRBV7-2 and TRBJ2-7, with D unclear. The CDR3 is 12 amino acids. The V end lost 1 base, the J end lost 5 bases, and 6 bases lay between the germline ends. Germline V gene lookup returns CDR1 SGHTA and CDR2 FQGNSA. The CDR3 sequence is CASSLDANEQYF. The CDR3 nucleotides read TGTGCCAGCAGCTTAGACGCAAACGAGCAGTACTTC.

This clone was seen just once. The rearrangement uses TRBV10-3 and TRBJ2-3, with 9 nucleotides matching TRBD2. V lost 7 bases, J lost 3 bases, and 5 bases stayed unmatched. The germline gives CDR1 ENHRY, CDR2 SYGVKD. The CDR3 is 14 residues long. The CDR3 DNA sequence: TGTGCCATCACTAGTAGCGGGAGAACAGATACGCAGTATTTT. Translation gives CAITSSGRTDTQYF.

This CDR3 reads CASSQDPAGVGYEQYF. The CDR3 nucleotides are TGCGCCAGCAGCCAAGATCCAGCGGGAGTAGGGTACGAGCAGTACTTC. The chain uses TRBV4-1 and TRBJ2-7; TRBD2 agrees at 8 bases. This CDR3 has 16 amino acids. Germline-derived CDR1 and CDR2 are MGHRA and YSYEKL. After removal of 0 bases from V and 4 bases from J, the junction contained 8 bases not matched to a gene.

The chain uses TRBV12-5 and TRBJ2-7; the D call may be TRBD1 or TRBD2 (5 bases each). The CDR3 totals 14 residues. Per germline, CDR1 LGHNT and CDR2 FRNRAP. With 3 bases removed from V and 0 bases from J, the gap between germline ends came to 9 bases. DNA of the CDR3: TGTGCTAGTGGTTTCAACGGGGCCTCCTACGAGCAGTACTTC. Amino acids: CASGFNGASYEQYF. The entire variable domain, with the rest obtained from reference TRBV12-5 and TRBJ2-7, is as follows: DARVTQTPRHKVTEMGQEVTMRCQPILGHNTVFWYRQTMMQGLELLAYFRNRAPLDDSGMPKDRFSAEMPDATLATLKIQPSEPRDSAVYFCASGFNGASYEQYFGPGTRLTVT.

V is TRBV19 and J is TRBJ2-7; TRBD1 might be the D (5 bases). The CDR3 runs 14 residues. V was pared by 1 base and J by 2 bases, with 9 bases between. The germline gives CDR1 LNHDA, CDR2 SQIVND (reference sequence). The CDR3: CASSIVARAYEQYF. The CDR3 DNA follows: TGTGCCAGTAGTATAGTAGCCAGGGCCTACGAGCAGTACTTC.

The rearrangement uses TRBV11-2 and TRBJ2-1; 9 positions agree with TRBD2. The CDR3 is 14 residues long. CDR1 is SGHAT and CDR2 is FQNNGV in the germline V gene. Trimming cost V 0 bases and J 11 bases; bases outside gene matches: 5. The DNA for the CDR3 is TGTGCCAGCAGCTTAGATCCGGGGACTAGCCAGCAGTTCTTC. Translating it yields CASSLDPGTSQQFF.

The DNA for the CDR3 is TGTGCCAGCAGTGAATCCCGGTGGGAGACCCAGTACTTC. It is translated as CASSESRWETQYF. V is TRBV6-1 and J is TRBJ2-5, with unresolved D. Per germline, CDR1 MNHNS and CDR2 SASEGT. The ends were cut back, 2 bases at V and 5 bases at J, with 9 bases in the middle. CDR3 size: 13 residues.

The chain employs TRBV7-9 and TRBJ2-7, with D possibly TRBD1 on 5 matching bases. V lost 4 bases, J lost 2 bases, and 15 bases lay in between. Germline lookup yields CDR1 SEHNR and CDR2 FQNEAQ (reference sequence). The CDR3 has 15 amino acids. The CDR3 nucleotides are TGTGCCAGCAGCTCCTCACCCAACAGGCCCTACGAGCAGTACTTC. Protein product: CASSSSPNRPYEQYF.

The chain links TRBV19 to TRBJ2-1; 7 bases are shared with TRBD2. Germline loops: CDR1 LNHDA, CDR2 SQIVND (reference sequence). The J segment lost 7 bases and the V segment lost 2 bases, leaving 8 bases of the junction unmatched. The CDR3 consists of 15 residues. The CDR3 is CASSIFAGVSNEQFF. In nucleotides, the CDR3 is TGTGCCAGTAGTATATTTGCGGGAGTGTCTAATGAGCAGTTCTTC.

This chain connects TRBV5-1 to TRBJ1-1; D remains ambiguous. Between the trimmed V and J ends, which lost 0 bases and 10 bases, there was a span of 10 bases. Germline values: CDR1 SGHRS, CDR2 YFSETQ. The CDR3 contains 12 residues. In DNA, the CDR3 is TGCGCCAGCAGCTTGGCCGGAGATGGAGCTTTCTTT. Translated, it gives CASSLAGDGAFF.

In its sample, this clone was seen once. The gene calls are TRBV9 and TRBJ1-3; perhaps TRBD1 as D (5 bases). V was clipped by 0 bases and J by 0 bases, with 13 bases between them. Germline CDR1 is SGDLS and CDR2 is YYNGEE. The CDR3 has 17 residues. The CDR3 DNA is TGTGCCAGCAGCGTAGAAGAGGTCAGGGCCTCTGGAAACACCATATATTTT. Translated, it gives CASSVEEVRASGNTIYF.

The rearrangement links TRBV2 to TRBJ1-1; perhaps TRBD1 as D (6 bases). CDR3 length: 12 amino acids. Germline CDR1 reads SNHLY; CDR2 reads FYNNEI. The V gene lost 6 bases and the J gene lost 10 bases, with 15 bases spanning the gap. CDR3 sequence: CASRRDMSPAFF. CDR3 sequence (DNA): TGTGCCAGCAGGCGGGACATGTCCCCAGCTTTCTTT. Combining the CDR3 with reference TRBV2 and TRBJ1-1 gives the whole variable domain EPEVTQTPSHQVTQMGQEVILRCVPISNHLYFYWYRQILGQKVEFLVSFYNNEISEKSEIFDDQFSVERPDGSNFTLKIRSTKLEDSAMYFCASRRDMSPAFFGQGTRLTVV.

The chain combines TRBV29-1 with TRBJ1-3, with D possibly being TRBD1 (6 bases). With 1 base removed from V and 0 bases from J, the gap between germline ends came to 10 bases. This CDR3 comprises 15 residues. Germline values: CDR1 SQVTM, CDR2 ANQGSEA. The CDR3 DNA reads as TGCAGCGTTGAAGTTACAGGGTACTCTGGAAACACCATATATTTT. Amino acid sequence: CSVEVTGYSGNTIYF.

The CDR3 spells CASSPQGVMYEQYF. In DNA, the CDR3 is TGTGCCAGCTCACCACAGGGGGTTATGTACGAGCAGTACTTC. V is TRBV18 and J is TRBJ2-5, with a possible D match to TRBD1 (6 bases). With the DNA end fitting TRBJ2-7 better, the J assignment may be wrong. The CDR3 consists of 14 residues. The germline V gene has CDR1 KGHSH and CDR2 LQKENI.

This chain joins TRBV6-1 and TRBJ2-1; D ambiguous. V shed 1 base and J shed 7 bases, with 8 bases lying between them. The CDR3 has 13 amino acids. The germline V gene has CDR1 MNHNS and CDR2 SASEGT. In nucleotides, the CDR3 is TGTGCCAGCAGTGAAGGGCCACGGAATGAGCAGTTCTTC. This codes for CASSEGPRNEQFF.

The CDR3 coding sequence is TGTGCCAGCAGCTTATCAGGGAACACCGGGGAGCTGTTTTTT. This codes for CASSLSGNTGELFF. V usage is TRBV7-7 and J usage is TRBJ2-2; D gene unclear. Germline V lookup: CDR1 SSHAT, CDR2 FNYEAQ (reference sequence). V was shortened by 2 bases and J by 1 base, with 5 bases between the two germline ends. The CDR3 has 14 residues.

CDR3 region: CASSPGAATGELFF. The CDR3 nucleotides read TGTGCCTCCTCGCCGGGGGCGGCCACCGGGGAGCTGTTTTTT. The V call is TRBV5-4, the J call TRBJ2-2; D is tentatively TRBD1 or TRBD2 (6 bases each). V lost 10 bases and J lost 4, with 17 bases in between. There are 14 residues in the CDR3. Germline V lookup: CDR1 SGHNT, CDR2 YYREEE (reference sequence).

The chain joins TRBV18 to TRBJ1-3, with TRBD1 matching over 7 bases. V was pared by 5 bases and J by 3 bases, with 10 bases of the junction left unmatched. CDR1 KGHSH and CDR2 LQKENI come from the germline V gene. The CDR3 is made up of 16 amino acids. The CDR3 sequence is CASSTKGDRSGNTIYF. The CDR3 DNA sequence: TGTGCCAGCTCAACCAAGGGGGACAGAAGTGGAAACACCATATATTTT. The whole variable domain, remainder taken from reference TRBV18 and TRBJ1-3, is NAGVMQNPRHLVRRRGQEARLRCSPMKGHSHVYWYRQLPEEGLKFMVYLQKENIIDESGMPKERFSAEFPKEGPSILRIQQVVRGDSAAYFCASSTKGDRSGNTIYFGEGSWLTVV.

The rearrangement links TRBV15 to TRBJ2-2, with TRBD1 matching 11 bases. J lost 4 bases, V lost 3 bases, and 4 bases had no gene match. This CDR3 has 16 residues. Looked up from germline, CDR1 is LNHNV and CDR2 is YYDKDF (reference sequence). This CDR3 reads CATSRGQGVSTGELFF. The CDR3 nucleotides are TGTGCCACCAGCAGGGGACAGGGGGTATCCACCGGGGAGCTGTTTTTT.

The V call is TRBV7-9, the J call TRBJ2-3; no reliable D call. The CDR3 totals 13 residues. Trimming stripped 0 bases from V and 4 bases from J, with 5 bases between. Germline CDR1 and CDR2: SEHNR and FQNEAQ (reference sequence). CDR3 bases: TGTGCCAGCAGCTTAGCAGGGCCAGATACGCAGTATTTT. The encoded protein is CASSLAGPDTQYF.

The genes are TRBV18 and TRBJ2-7; 11 bases are shared with TRBD1. The CDR3 length is 14 residues. V lost 6 bases, J lost 4 bases, and 5 bases stayed unmatched. CDR1 and CDR2 from the germline V gene are KGHSH and LQKENI. The CDR3 protein is CASSGGQGEYEQYF. The CDR3 DNA reads as TGTGCCAGCTCGGGGGGACAGGGGGAGTACGAGCAGTACTTC.